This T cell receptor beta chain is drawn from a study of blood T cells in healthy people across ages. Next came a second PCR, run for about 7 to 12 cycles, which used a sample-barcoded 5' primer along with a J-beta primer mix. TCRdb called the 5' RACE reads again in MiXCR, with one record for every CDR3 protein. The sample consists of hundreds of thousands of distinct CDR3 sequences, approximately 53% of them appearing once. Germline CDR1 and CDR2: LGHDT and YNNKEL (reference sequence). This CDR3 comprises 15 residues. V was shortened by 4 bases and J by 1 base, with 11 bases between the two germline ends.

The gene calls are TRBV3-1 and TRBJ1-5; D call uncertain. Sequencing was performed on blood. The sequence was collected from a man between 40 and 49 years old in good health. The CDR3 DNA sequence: TGTGCCAGCAGCCGCAACCCAGAGAGCAATCAGCCCCAGCATTTT. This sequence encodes CASSRNPESNQPQHF.